The 4 T cell receptor beta chains listed next were all sequenced from one sample in a study of T cell repertoires in cytomegalovirus infection (dated by TCRdb to about 2019). The listed sequencing device is Illumina HiSeq 1500. TCRdb trimmed public reads at Q25 via fastp, called clones via MiXCR and kept in-frame beta chains. Rows with one shared CDR3 protein collapse into an entry with the most common genes and DNA. Across this sample there are 900,000 to 950,000 distinct CDR3 sequences, with more than 25% seen only once. Over 11% of the sample goes to the ten largest clones. Reading the label with the study, this specimen's treatment or condition is: in vitro stimulation with specific CMV peptide epitopes to enrich CMV-specific T cells. No cognate antigen is known for these TCRs. The material sequenced was cultured CD8+ T cells from PBMCs, taken from culture after CMV antigen stimulation. Receptors were obtained from a human donor in good health (CMV status not recorded). Some clones in this sample may be carry-over from other donors' samples.

This chain's CDR3 is CASSLTGAATNEKLFF. In nucleotides, the CDR3 is TGTGCCAGCAGTCTGACAGGGGCGGCAACTAATGAAAAACTGTTTTTT. The rearrangement joins TRBV27 to TRBJ1-4; 8 positions match TRBD1. The CDR3 runs to 16 residues. Germline V gene lookup returns CDR1 MNHEY and CDR2 SMNVEV (reference sequence). V lost 5 bases to trimming and J lost 0 bases; unmatched junction nucleotides: 5. Full variable domain (remainder filled in from reference TRBV27 and TRBJ1-4): EAQVTQNPRYLITVTGKKLTVTCSQNMNHEYMSWYRQDPGLGLRQIYYSMNVEVTDKGDVPEGYKVSRKEKRNFPLILESPSPNQTSLYFCASSLTGAATNEKLFFGSGTQLSVL.

The rearrangement uses TRBV7-8 and TRBJ2-2; 8 bases map to TRBD2. CDR3 length equals 16 residues. CDR1 is SGHVS and CDR2 is FQNEAQ in the germline V gene. J was trimmed by 3 bases and V by 4 bases; bases with no gene match: 7. CDR3: CASSSSTSAYTGELFF. CDR3 coding DNA: TGTGCCAGCAGCTCGTCGACTAGCGCTTACACCGGGGAGCTGTTTTTT.

The J gene is TRBJ2-1, the V gene TRBV12-5, with D maybe TRBD2 (5 bases). V was cut by 3 bases and J by 9 bases, with 6 bases left in between. CDR1 and CDR2 (germline): LGHNT, FRNRAP. The CDR3 sequence is 11 residues long. Here the CDR3 DNA reads TGTGCTAGTGGTTTAAGCGGTGAGCAGTTCTTC. This sequence encodes CASGLSGEQFF. The variable domain in full, with the rest retrieved from reference TRBV12-5 and TRBJ2-1, is DARVTQTPRHKVTEMGQEVTMRCQPILGHNTVFWYRQTMMQGLELLAYFRNRAPLDDSGMPKDRFSAEMPDATLATLKIQPSEPRDSAVYFCASGLSGEQFFGPGTRLTVL.

This clonotype was seen more than once but under ten times. The chain carries TRBV27 and TRBJ1-6, with D possibly matching TRBD1 (6 bases). Per germline, CDR1 MNHEY and CDR2 SMNVEV (reference sequence). The CDR3 has 18 amino acids. V gave up 3 bases and J gave up 0 bases, with 15 bases separating them. CDR3 sequence: CASSLRGSLSSYNSPLHF. In DNA, the CDR3 is TGTGCCAGCAGTTTGAGGGGGTCCCTGAGCTCCTATAATTCACCCCTCCACTTT.